This TCR beta chain came from a study of blood T cell repertoires in COVID-19. Study-level information: The samples span acute and convalescent COVID-19 from the United States, Italy and Spain.

Trimming removed 6 bases from V and 4 bases from J; junction bases left unmatched: 12. Germline CDR1 is LNHDA and CDR2 is SQIVND (reference sequence). The CDR3 runs 17 residues. The data were produced by immunoSEQ multiplex PCR, yet TCRdb's version contains in-frame clones alone and is incomplete. The sample has some 200,000 clones, around 86% seen once; the top ten hold about 6%. This clonotype was obtained from a man older than 75 with acute or convalescent COVID-19. The J gene is TRBJ1-5, the V gene TRBV19; the match to TRBD1 covers 10 bases. The specimen was peripheral blood. CDR3 sequence: CASRGVDRGLLNQPQHF. DNA for the CDR3: TGTGCCAGTAGGGGTGTCGACAGGGGGCTCCTTAATCAGCCCCAGCATTTT.